These 24 T cell receptor beta chains were sequenced from one sample in a study of OX40 agonist ivuxolimab in advanced cancers. Clones were sequenced by immunoSEQ multiplex PCR, and TCRdb holds only the in-frame ones, with some missing. The sample shows over 45,000 clones, 85% to 90% of them seen only once. The sequencing here drew on CD4+ or CD8+ T cells sorted from blood, taken in a trial of the OX40 agonist ivuxolimab. The origin of the receptors is an adult with an advanced solid tumor such as melanoma, head and neck, liver or kidney cancer.

This clone occurred a few times. V usage is TRBV19 and J usage is TRBJ2-7; D might be TRBD1 (6 bases). With 5 bases removed from V and 0 bases from J, the gap between germline ends came to 11 bases. This CDR3 comprises 14 residues. Germline V gene lookup returns CDR1 LNHDA and CDR2 SQIVND (reference sequence). DNA of the CDR3: TGTGCCAGTAGTTCCAGGGGCCTCTCCTACGAGCAGTACTTC. This gives the protein CASSSRGLSYEQYF. The full variable domain, its missing parts supplied by reference TRBV19 and TRBJ2-7, is DGGITQSPKYLFRKEGQNVTLSCEQNLNHDAMYWYRQDPGQGLRLIYYSQIVNDFQKGDIAEGYSVSREKKESFPLTVTSAQKNPTAFYLCASSSRGLSYEQYFGPGTRLTVT.

The rearrangement uses TRBV29-1 and TRBJ2-1; 9 nucleotides agree with TRBD1. Germline CDR1 is SQVTM and CDR2 is ANQGSEA. V trimming: 1 base; J trimming: 8 bases; junction bases outside the gene matches: 9. The CDR3 sequence is 15 residues long. CDR3 residues: CSVEGRTGESDEQFF. CDR3 DNA sequence: TGCAGCGTTGAAGGGCGGACAGGGGAATCCGATGAGCAGTTCTTC.

The chain is built from TRBV19 and TRBJ2-7; TRBD1 matches 8 bases. Germline values: CDR1 LNHDA, CDR2 SQIVND (reference sequence). The CDR3 contains 15 residues. After removal of 7 bases from V and 6 bases from J, the junction contained 14 bases not matched to a gene. The CDR3 loop reads CASTTASRGQVEQYF. DNA for the CDR3: TGTGCCAGTACCACGGCTTCCAGGGGGCAGGTCGAGCAGTACTTC.

V and J are TRBV4-2 and TRBJ1-1; possible D gene TRBD1, 6 bases. The V gene's germline CDR1 is LGHNA and CDR2 YNFKEQ. V was clipped by 0 bases and J by 3 bases, with 14 bases between them. The length of the CDR3 is 16 residues. The CDR3 loop reads CASSQDGGQGYTEAFF. CDR3 coding DNA: TGTGCCAGCAGCCAAGATGGAGGCCAGGGGTACACTGAAGCTTTCTTT.

V gene TRBV7-9 combines with J gene TRBJ1-6; 8 positions agree with TRBD1. CDR3 length: 12 residues. CDR1 is SEHNR and CDR2 is FQNEAQ in the germline V gene (reference sequence). Trimming cost V 4 bases and J 11 bases; bases outside gene matches: 1. The CDR3 coding sequence is TGTGCCAGCAGCTCGGACAGGGCACCCCTCCACTTT. This codes for CASSSDRAPLHF.

V usage is TRBV14 and J usage is TRBJ2-5; 7 bases are shared with TRBD2. The length of the CDR3 is 15 residues. Per the germline V gene, CDR1 is SGHDN and CDR2 is FVKESK. V lost 1 base and J lost 4; bases outside the gene matches: 6. The CDR3, as DNA: TGTGCCAGCAGCCAAGCTCGGGACTATCGAGAGACCCAGTACTTC. Amino acids: CASSQARDYRETQYF.

This clone turned up a few times. V gene TRBV9 combines with J gene TRBJ1-2; no clear D gene. This CDR3 region has 13 residues. CDR1 is SGDLS, CDR2 YYNGEE, per germline. V shed 0 bases and J shed 5 bases, with 8 bases lying between them. The CDR3 here is CASSVDPGYGYTF. The CDR3, as DNA: TGTGCCAGCAGCGTAGATCCGGGGTATGGCTACACCTTC.

The V and J genes are TRBV27 and TRBJ2-2, with D tentatively TRBD2 (5 bases). Germline V gene lookup returns CDR1 MNHEY and CDR2 SMNVEV (reference sequence). The V and J ends lost 5 bases and 2 bases respectively, with 9 bases between them. The CDR3 sequence is 14 residues long. CDR3 nucleotides: TGTGCCAGCAGTGCGGGTTCTAACACCGGGGAGCTGTTTTTT. Translation gives CASSAGSNTGELFF.

The gene calls are TRBV15 and TRBJ1-1; D gene uncertain. The CDR3 consists of 15 residues. V lost 7 bases and J lost 4, with 19 bases in between. Germline V gene data show CDR1 as LNHNV and CDR2 as YYDKDF (reference sequence). The CDR3 is CATKVQKMGSTEAFF. In DNA form, the CDR3 reads TGTGCCACCAAGGTCCAGAAAATGGGGTCCACTGAAGCTTTCTTT.

The genes are TRBV7-9 and TRBJ2-1, with D possibly being TRBD1 (5 bases). The CDR3 totals 14 residues. V was pared by 1 base and J by 6 bases, with 10 bases between. Germline V lookup: CDR1 SEHNR, CDR2 FQNEAQ (reference sequence). CDR3 sequence reads: CASSLVSGSNEQFF. The DNA for the CDR3 is TGTGCCAGCAGCTTAGTATCAGGGTCCAATGAGCAGTTCTTC.

The chain links TRBV18 to TRBJ2-6; D is possibly TRBD1 or TRBD2 (5 bases each). Trimming left V 0 bases short and J 4 bases short, with 19 bases between. The CDR3 has 19 residues. Germline V gene lookup returns CDR1 KGHSH and CDR2 LQKENI. In DNA form, the CDR3 reads TGTGCCAGCTCACCACCGGCAGGGTCTGATCGGGGAGGGGCCAACGTCCTGACTTTC. Its protein is CASSPPAGSDRGGANVLTF.

V gene TRBV7-9 combines with J gene TRBJ2-1, with no clear D. CDR3 length: 13 residues. Between the trimmed V and J ends, which lost 5 bases and 6 bases, there was a span of 11 bases. Germline assignment: CDR1 SEHNR and CDR2 FQNEAQ (reference sequence). This CDR3 reads CASSARPGNEQFF. The CDR3 region has the DNA TGTGCCAGCAGCGCCCGGCCGGGCAATGAGCAGTTCTTC.

This clone was observed a single time. The rearrangement joins TRBV21-1 to TRBJ2-7; the table's TRBD2 call for D was not verified on the DNA. TRBV21-1 represents a pseudogene. The length of the CDR3 is 16 residues. The CDR3 loop reads CASSKARGEGWGEQYF. The CDR3 nucleotides are TGTGCCAGCAGCAAAGCGCGGGGGGAGGGTTGGGGGGAGCAGTACTTC.

The chain links TRBV5-6 to TRBJ2-7; D ambiguous. Between the trimmed V and J ends, which lost 5 bases and 2 bases, there was a span of 14 bases. Per the germline V gene, CDR1 is SGHDT and CDR2 is YYEEEE. The CDR3 is 14 amino acids. CDR3 residues: CASSPYMDAYEQYF. CDR3 DNA sequence: TGTGCCAGCAGTCCCTACATGGATGCCTACGAGCAGTACTTC.

This sequence joins TRBV7-9 and TRBJ2-1, with TRBD2 matching over 15 bases. V gave up 5 bases and J gave up 3 bases; unmatched junction bases: 8. CDR1 is SEHNR and CDR2 is FQNEAQ in the germline V gene (reference sequence). CDR3 length: 18 residues. CDR3 region: CASSPGTSGGLFYNEQFF. The CDR3 DNA sequence: TGTGCCAGCAGCCCTGGGACTAGCGGGGGGTTGTTCTACAATGAGCAGTTCTTC.

This chain uses TRBV6-5 with TRBJ2-7; maybe TRBD1 (6 bases). This CDR3 region has 16 residues. The V and J ends lost 0 bases and 2 bases respectively, with 14 bases between them. The germline V gene has CDR1 MNHEY and CDR2 SVGAGI. As DNA, the CDR3 is TGTGCCAGCAGTTACTCGACTCGGACAGCCACCTACGAGCAGTACTTC. It translates to CASSYSTRTATYEQYF.

The genes are TRBV11-1 and TRBJ2-7; D is perhaps TRBD1 (5 bases). This CDR3 contains 14 residues. Trimming removed 1 base from V and 2 bases from J, with 9 bases in between. Germline V gene data show CDR1 as SGHAT and CDR2 as FQDESV (reference sequence). The CDR3 nucleotides read TGTGCCAGCAGCTTAGTTCAGGGTACCTACGAGCAGTACTTC. It specifies CASSLVQGTYEQYF.

The rearrangement links TRBV29-1 to TRBJ1-3; D unresolved. The germline V gene has CDR1 SQVTM and CDR2 ANQGSEA. The length of the CDR3 is 13 residues. The CDR3: CGADGYSGNTIYF. CDR3 nucleotide sequence: TGCGGAGCGGACGGGTACTCTGGAAACACCATATATTTT. The variable domain in full, with the rest retrieved from reference TRBV29-1 and TRBJ1-3, is SAVISQKPSRDICQRGTSLTIQCQVDSQVTMMFWYRQQPGQSLTLIATANQGSEATYESGFVIDKFPISRPNLTFSTLTVSNMSPEDSSIYLCGADGYSGNTIYFGEGSWLTVV.

Comment on this clone: The final CDR3 position lacks the conserved phenylalanine or tryptophan, pointing to a likely read error. The chain uses TRBV6-5 and TRBJ1-1; no clear D gene. Trimming stripped 2 bases from V and 7 bases from J, with 14 bases between. CDR3 length: 14 amino acids. The germline V gene has CDR1 MNHEY and CDR2 SVGAGI. This chain's CDR3 is CASSYGRARDEAFS. The DNA for the CDR3 is TGTGCCAGCAGTTACGGTAGGGCCCGGGATGAAGCTTTCTCT.

The chain links TRBV29-1 to TRBJ2-2; 9 nucleotides line up with TRBD2. CDR1 is SQVTM, CDR2 ANQGSEA, per germline. Trimming cost V 3 bases and J 6 bases; bases outside gene matches: 5. There are 14 residues in the CDR3. The CDR3 region has the DNA TGCAGCGTTGAGGGTAGCGGGAGATCCGGGGAGCTGTTTTTT. It codes for CSVEGSGRSGELFF.

This chain uses TRBV5-8 with TRBJ1-2, with D perhaps matching TRBD1 (5 bases). Trimming shortened V by 2 bases and J by 1 base, and 18 bases separated the two germline ends. Germline CDR1 is SGHTS and CDR2 is YDEGEE. This CDR3 is built from 17 residues. CDR3 amino acids: CASSFGRDLNYNYGYTF. In nucleotides, the CDR3 is TGTGCCAGCAGCTTTGGCCGGGACTTGAACTATAACTATGGCTACACCTTC.

The chain couples TRBV9 to TRBJ2-1; D might be TRBD2 (6 bases). This CDR3 region has 15 residues. The ends were cut back, 4 bases at V and 8 bases at J, with 19 bases in the middle. Looked up from germline, CDR1 is SGDLS and CDR2 is YYNGEE. The DNA of the CDR3 is TGTGCCAGCAGCCCAAGTGGAGGGTACGACCATGAGCAGTTCTTC. Encoded protein: CASSPSGGYDHEQFF.

The chain has TRBV5-6 and TRBJ2-3; 7 bases line up with TRBD1. This CDR3 has 15 amino acids. Germline CDR1 and CDR2: SGHDT and YYEEEE. The V segment lost 2 bases and the J segment 1 base; nucleotides outside the gene matches: 4. For the CDR3, the DNA is TGTGCCAGCAGCTTAGGGGGCGGAGGCACAGATACGCAGTATTTT. It is translated as CASSLGGGGTDTQYF.

The rearrangement links TRBV29-1 to TRBJ1-1; 11 bases are a match to TRBD1. The length of the CDR3 is 16 residues. Germline V gives CDR1 SQVTM, CDR2 ANQGSEA. After removal of 1 base from V and 0 bases from J, the junction contained 4 bases not matched to a gene. CDR3 in amino acids: CSVEGTGGHLNTEAFF. CDR3 DNA: TGCAGCGTTGAAGGGACAGGGGGCCACCTGAACACTGAAGCTTTCTTT. Complete variable domain (other parts from reference TRBV29-1 and TRBJ1-1): SAVISQKPSRDICQRGTSLTIQCQVDSQVTMMFWYRQQPGQSLTLIATANQGSEATYESGFVIDKFPISRPNLTFSTLTVSNMSPEDSSIYLCSVEGTGGHLNTEAFFGQGTRLTVV.